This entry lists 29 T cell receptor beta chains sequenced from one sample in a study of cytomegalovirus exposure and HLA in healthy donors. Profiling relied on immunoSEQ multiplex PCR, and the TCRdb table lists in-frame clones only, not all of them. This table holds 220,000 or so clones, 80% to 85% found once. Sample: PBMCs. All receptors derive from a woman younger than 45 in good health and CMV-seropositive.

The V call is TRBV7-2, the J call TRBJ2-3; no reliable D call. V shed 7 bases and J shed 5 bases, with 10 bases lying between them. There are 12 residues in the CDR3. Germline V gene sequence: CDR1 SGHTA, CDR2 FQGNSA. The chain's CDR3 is CASTPPGDTQYF. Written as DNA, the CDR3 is TGTGCCAGCACCCCCCCCGGAGATACGCAGTATTTT.

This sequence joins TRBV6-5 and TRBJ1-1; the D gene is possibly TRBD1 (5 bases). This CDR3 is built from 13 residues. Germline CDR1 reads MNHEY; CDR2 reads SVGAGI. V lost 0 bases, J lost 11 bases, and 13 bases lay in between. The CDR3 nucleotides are TGTGCCAGCAGTTACTCCGGTGGGGCGAGGGCTTTCTTT. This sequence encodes CASSYSGGARAFF.

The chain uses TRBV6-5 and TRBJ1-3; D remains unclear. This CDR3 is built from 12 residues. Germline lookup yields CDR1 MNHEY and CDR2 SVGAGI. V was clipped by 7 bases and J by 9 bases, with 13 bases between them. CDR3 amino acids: CASIGMGGTIYF. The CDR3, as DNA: TGTGCCAGCATCGGAATGGGAGGCACCATATATTTT.

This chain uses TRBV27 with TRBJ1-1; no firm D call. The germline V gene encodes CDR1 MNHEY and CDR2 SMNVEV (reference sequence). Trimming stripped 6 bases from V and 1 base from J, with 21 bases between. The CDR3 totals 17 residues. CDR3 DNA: TGTGCCAGCAGCCCTTTTGGGTTAGTTTTTAGGAACACTGAAGCTTTCTTT. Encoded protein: CASSPFGLVFRNTEAFF.

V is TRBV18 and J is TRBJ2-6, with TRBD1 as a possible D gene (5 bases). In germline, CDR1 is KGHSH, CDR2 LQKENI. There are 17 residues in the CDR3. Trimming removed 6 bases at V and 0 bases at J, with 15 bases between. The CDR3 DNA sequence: TGTGCCAGCTCGACGGCACAGGTTGGCTCTGGGGCCAACGTCCTGACTTTC. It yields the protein CASSTAQVGSGANVLTF.

CDR3 coding DNA: TGTGCCAGCAGCTCAACAGGATCCCCCCAAGAGACCCAGTACTTC. This translates into CASSSTGSPQETQYF. The gene calls are TRBV7-3 and TRBJ2-5, with a tentative D call TRBD1 (5 bases). Germline-derived CDR1 and CDR2 are SGHTA and FQGTGA. This CDR3 region has 15 residues. V was shortened by 4 bases and J by 1 base, with 13 bases between the two germline ends.

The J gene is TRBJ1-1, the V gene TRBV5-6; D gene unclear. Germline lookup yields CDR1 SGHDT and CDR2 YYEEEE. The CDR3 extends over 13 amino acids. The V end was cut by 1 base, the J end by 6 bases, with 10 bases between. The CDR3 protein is CASSLIMGAEAFF. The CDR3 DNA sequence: TGTGCCAGCAGCTTGATCATGGGCGCTGAAGCTTTCTTT.

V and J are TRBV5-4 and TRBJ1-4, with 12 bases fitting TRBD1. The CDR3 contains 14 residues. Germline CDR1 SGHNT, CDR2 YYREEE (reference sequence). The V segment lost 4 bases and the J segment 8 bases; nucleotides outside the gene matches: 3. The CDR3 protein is CASSRDRGPEKLFF. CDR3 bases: TGTGCCAGCAGCAGGGACAGGGGGCCCGAAAAACTGTTTTTT.

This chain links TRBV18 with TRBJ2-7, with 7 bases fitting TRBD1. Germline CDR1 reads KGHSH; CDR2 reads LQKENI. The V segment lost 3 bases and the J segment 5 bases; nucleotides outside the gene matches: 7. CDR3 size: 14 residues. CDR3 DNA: TGTGCCAGCTCACCCGAGGGGGCCTCTGACGAGCAGTACTTC. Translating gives CASSPEGASDEQYF.

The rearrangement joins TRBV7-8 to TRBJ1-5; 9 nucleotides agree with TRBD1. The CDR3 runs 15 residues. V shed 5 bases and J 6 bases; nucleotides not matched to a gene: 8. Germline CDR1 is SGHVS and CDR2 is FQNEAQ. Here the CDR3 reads CASSPRQGGVQPQHF. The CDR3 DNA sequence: TGTGCCAGCAGCCCACGACAGGGGGGGGTTCAGCCCCAGCATTTT.

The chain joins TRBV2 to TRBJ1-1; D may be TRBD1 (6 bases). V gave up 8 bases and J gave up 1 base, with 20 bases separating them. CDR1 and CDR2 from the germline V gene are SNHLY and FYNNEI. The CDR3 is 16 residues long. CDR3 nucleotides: TGTGCCAGCCCCGTCCGGGTCAAGGGGGGGAACACTGAAGCTTTCTTT. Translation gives CASPVRVKGGNTEAFF.

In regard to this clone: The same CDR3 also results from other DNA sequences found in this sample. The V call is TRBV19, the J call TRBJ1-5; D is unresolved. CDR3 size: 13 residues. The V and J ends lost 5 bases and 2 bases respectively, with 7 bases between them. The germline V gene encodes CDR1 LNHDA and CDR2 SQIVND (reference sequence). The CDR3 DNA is TGTGCCAGTAGTGGCGGGGGCAATCAGCCCCAGCATTTT. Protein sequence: CASSGGGNQPQHF.

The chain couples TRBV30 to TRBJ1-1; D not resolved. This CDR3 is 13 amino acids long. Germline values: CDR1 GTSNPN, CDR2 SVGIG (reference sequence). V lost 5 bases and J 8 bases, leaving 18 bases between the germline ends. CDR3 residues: CAWSYSETPEAFF. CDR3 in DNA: TGTGCCTGGTCGTACAGCGAGACACCCGAAGCTTTCTTT.

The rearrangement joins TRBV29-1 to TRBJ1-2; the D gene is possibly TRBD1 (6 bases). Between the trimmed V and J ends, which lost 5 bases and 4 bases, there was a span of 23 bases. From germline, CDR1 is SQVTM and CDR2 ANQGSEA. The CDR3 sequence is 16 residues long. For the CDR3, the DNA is TGCAGCGTTAGTGTGGCGGGTCGGGGGGCGACCTATGGCTACACCTTC. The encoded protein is CSVSVAGRGATYGYTF.

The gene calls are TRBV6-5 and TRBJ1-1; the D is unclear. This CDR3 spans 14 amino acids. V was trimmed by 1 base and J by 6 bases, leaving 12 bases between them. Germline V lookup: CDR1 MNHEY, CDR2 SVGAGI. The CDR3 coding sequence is TGTGCCAGCAGTTACTTCGCGGGTCTCGCTGAAGCTTTCTTT. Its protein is CASSYFAGLAEAFF.

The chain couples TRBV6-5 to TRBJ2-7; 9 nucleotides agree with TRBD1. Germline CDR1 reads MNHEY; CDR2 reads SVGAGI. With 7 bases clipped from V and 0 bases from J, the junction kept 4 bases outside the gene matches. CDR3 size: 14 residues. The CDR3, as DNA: TGTGCCAGCAATGACAGGGGGAGCTCCTACGAGCAGTACTTC. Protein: CASNDRGSSYEQYF.

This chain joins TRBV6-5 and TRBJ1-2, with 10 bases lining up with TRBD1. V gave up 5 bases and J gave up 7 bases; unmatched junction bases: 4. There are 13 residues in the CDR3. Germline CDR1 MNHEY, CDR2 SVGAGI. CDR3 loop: CASSRQGAGGYTF. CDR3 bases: TGTGCCAGCAGTCGACAGGGGGCGGGTGGCTACACCTTC.

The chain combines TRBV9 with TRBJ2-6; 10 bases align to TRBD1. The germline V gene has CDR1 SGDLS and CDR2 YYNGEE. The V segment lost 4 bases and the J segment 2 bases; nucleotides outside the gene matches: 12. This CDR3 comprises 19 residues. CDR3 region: CASSPSPGQGYAGANVLTF. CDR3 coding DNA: TGTGCCAGCAGCCCATCCCCGGGACAGGGGTATGCTGGGGCCAACGTCCTGACTTTC.

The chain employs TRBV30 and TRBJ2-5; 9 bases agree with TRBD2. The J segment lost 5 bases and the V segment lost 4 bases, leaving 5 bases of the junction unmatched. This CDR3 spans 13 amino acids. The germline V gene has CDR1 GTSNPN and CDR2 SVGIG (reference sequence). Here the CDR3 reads CAWTSGISETQYF. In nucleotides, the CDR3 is TGTGCCTGGACTAGCGGGATAAGTGAGACCCAGTACTTC.

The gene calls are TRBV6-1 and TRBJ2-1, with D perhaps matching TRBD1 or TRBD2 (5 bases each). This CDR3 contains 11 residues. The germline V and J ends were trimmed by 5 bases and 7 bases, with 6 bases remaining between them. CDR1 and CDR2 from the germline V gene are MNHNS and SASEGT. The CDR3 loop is CASSWGNEQFF. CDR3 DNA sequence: TGTGCCAGCAGTTGGGGGAATGAGCAGTTCTTC.

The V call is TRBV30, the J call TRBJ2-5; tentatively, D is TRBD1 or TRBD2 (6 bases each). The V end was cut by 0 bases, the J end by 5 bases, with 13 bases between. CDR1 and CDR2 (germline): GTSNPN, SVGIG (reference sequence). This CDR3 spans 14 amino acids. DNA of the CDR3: TGTGCCTGGAGTGTAACGGGGGCGCCTGAGACCCAGTACTTC. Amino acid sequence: CAWSVTGAPETQYF.

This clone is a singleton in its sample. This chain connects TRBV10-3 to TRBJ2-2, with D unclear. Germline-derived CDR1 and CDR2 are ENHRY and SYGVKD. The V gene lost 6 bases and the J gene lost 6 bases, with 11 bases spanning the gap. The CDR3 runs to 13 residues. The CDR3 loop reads CAISLRVSGELFF. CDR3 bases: TGTGCCATCAGCCTTAGGGTATCCGGGGAGCTGTTTTTT.

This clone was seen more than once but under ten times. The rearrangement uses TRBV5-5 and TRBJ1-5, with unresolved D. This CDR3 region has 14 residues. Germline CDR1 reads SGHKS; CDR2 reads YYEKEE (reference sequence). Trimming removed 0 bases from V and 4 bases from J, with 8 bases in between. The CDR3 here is CASSLVEGNQPQHF. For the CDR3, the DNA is TGTGCCAGCAGCTTGGTTGAGGGTAATCAGCCCCAGCATTTT.

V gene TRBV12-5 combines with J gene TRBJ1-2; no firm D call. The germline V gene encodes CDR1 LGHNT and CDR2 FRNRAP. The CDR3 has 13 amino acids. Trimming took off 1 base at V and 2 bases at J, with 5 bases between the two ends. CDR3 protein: CASGLAANYGYTF. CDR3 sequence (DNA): TGTGCTAGTGGTTTGGCGGCAAACTATGGCTACACCTTC.

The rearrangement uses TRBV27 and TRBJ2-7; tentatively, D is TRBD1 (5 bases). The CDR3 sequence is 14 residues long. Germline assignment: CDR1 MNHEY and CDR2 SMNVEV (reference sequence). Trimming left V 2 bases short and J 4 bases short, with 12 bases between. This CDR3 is CASSLNPPGYEQYF. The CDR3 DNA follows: TGTGCCAGCAGTTTAAACCCCCCAGGGTACGAGCAGTACTTC.

The CDR3 reads CASSSSGPYGYTF. The DNA for the CDR3 is TGTGCCAGCAGCTCTTCCGGGCCCTATGGCTACACCTTC. This chain connects TRBV11-2 to TRBJ1-2; the D is unclear. In germline, CDR1 is SGHAT, CDR2 FQNNGV. There are 13 residues in the CDR3. The ends were cut back, 4 bases at V and 4 bases at J, with 10 bases in the middle.

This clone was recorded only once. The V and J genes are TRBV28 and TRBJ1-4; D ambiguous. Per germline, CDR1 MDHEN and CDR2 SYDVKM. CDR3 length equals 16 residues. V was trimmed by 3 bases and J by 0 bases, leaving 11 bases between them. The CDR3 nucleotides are TGTGCCAGCAGTTTCGGGCAGTACGCAACTAATGAAAAACTGTTTTTT. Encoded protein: CASSFGQYATNEKLFF.

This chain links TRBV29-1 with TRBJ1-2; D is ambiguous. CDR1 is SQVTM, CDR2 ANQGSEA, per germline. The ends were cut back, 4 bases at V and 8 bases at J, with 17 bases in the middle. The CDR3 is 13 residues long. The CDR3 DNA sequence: TGCAGCGTTGTGAGGAACACCGTGGAGGGCTACACCTTC. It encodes CSVVRNTVEGYTF.

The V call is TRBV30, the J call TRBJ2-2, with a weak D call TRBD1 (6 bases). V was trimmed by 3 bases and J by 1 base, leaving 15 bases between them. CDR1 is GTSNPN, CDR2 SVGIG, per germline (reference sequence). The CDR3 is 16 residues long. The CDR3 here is CAWRNYRDGNTGELFF. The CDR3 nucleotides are TGTGCCTGGAGAAACTACAGGGATGGGAACACCGGGGAGCTGTTTTTT. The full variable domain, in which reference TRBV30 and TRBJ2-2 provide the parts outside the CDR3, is SQTIHQWPATLVQPVGSPLSLECTVEGTSNPNLYWYRQAAGRGLQLLFYSVGIGQISSEVPQNLSASRPQDRQFILSSKKLLLSDSGFYLCAWRNYRDGNTGELFFGEGSRLTVL.